This T cell receptor (beta chain) is drawn from a study of PD-1 blockade in classical Hodgkin lymphoma. Study context: Patients got intravenous nivolumab 3 mg/kg every 2 weeks. Notes on the study in general: In newly diagnosed patients, baseline TCR diversity was reportedly below that of healthy donors. Newly diagnosed and completely responding patients shared comparable baseline diversity. Those patients who began receiving nivolumab less than 1 year after ASCT had lower diversity, and they were excluded.

Time point given: cycle 4 day 1 (C4D1), after more than 5 weeks of nivolumab. Every patient had relapsed following autologous stem cell transplantation, and cohorts differed in brentuximab vedotin exposure. Profiled with immunoSEQ multiplex PCR; TCRdb holds only in-frame clones, not every one. This table holds about 27,000 clones, about 72% found once. Germline CDR1 MNHNY, CDR2 SVGAGI (reference sequence). This CDR3 contains 12 residues. Trimming took 6 bases from V and 3 from J, leaving 8 bases between them. This clone was seen more than once but under ten times. No antigen is known for it. Source: peripheral blood mononuclear cells (PBMCs), taken before the fourth cycle of nivolumab. This receptor was taken from a human donor with classical Hodgkin lymphoma. This rearrangement joins TRBV6-6 to TRBJ1-2, with a possible D match to TRBD1 (6 bases). Here the CDR3 DNA reads TGTGCCAGCAGACAGGGAGACTATGGCTACACCTTC. This codes for CASRQGDYGYTF.